The 17 T cell receptor beta chains below were found in one sample sequenced in a study of blood T cells in healthy people across ages (dated by TCRdb to the mid-2010s). Libraries came from 5' RACE. Reads for this sample came from an Illumina HiSeq 2500. The second PCR ran for roughly 7 to 11 cycles and used a J-beta primer mix along with a sample-barcoded 5' primer. The public reads were quality trimmed at Q25 with fastp and then assembled into clones with MiXCR by TCRdb, keeping productive beta chains. Every CDR3 protein is listed once, alongside the most common genes and DNA of its rows. The sample table records 1.2 million to 1.5 million distinct CDR3 sequences; 55% to 75% of these occur just once. The biggest ten clones account for over 6.5% of the sample. The sequenced sample consisted of blood. The receptors come from a man aged 18 to 30 in good health.

The genes are TRBV6-2 or TRBV6-3 and TRBJ2-1; D may be TRBD2 (6 bases). Germline V gene lookup returns CDR1 MNHEY and CDR2 SVGEGT. Deletions cut 5 bases from V and 1 base from J, with 24 bases between. CDR3 length: 19 amino acids. The chain's CDR3 is CASSPRSYQTGTSYNEQFF. CDR3 DNA sequence: TGTGCCAGCAGTCCCCGGAGTTATCAAACCGGGACTTCCTACAATGAGCAGTTCTTC.

The genes are TRBV7-2 and TRBJ2-1, with 15 bases lining up with TRBD2. The V and J ends lost 4 bases and 3 bases, in that order; junction bases with no gene match: 7. CDR1 SGHTA and CDR2 FQGNSA come from the germline V gene. The CDR3 loop spans 18 amino acids. DNA of the CDR3: TGTGCCAGCAGCTCCAGACCGGGACTAGCGGGAGGCTACAATGAGCAGTTCTTC. It codes for CASSSRPGLAGGYNEQFF.

The V call is TRBV15, the J call TRBJ1-6; D is unresolved. The germline gives CDR1 LNHNV, CDR2 YYDKDF (reference sequence). V was cut by 1 base and J by 1 base, with 8 bases left in between. This CDR3 contains 16 residues. The CDR3 loop is CATSRGGESYNSPLHF. The CDR3 DNA reads TGTGCCACCAGCAGAGGTGGGGAATCCTATAATTCACCCCTCCACTTT.

V is TRBV29-1 and J is TRBJ2-1; 8 bases line up with TRBD2. CDR1 and CDR2 (germline): SQVTM, ANQGSEA. CDR3 length: 19 residues. With 5 bases clipped from V and 0 bases from J, the junction kept 18 bases outside the gene matches. The CDR3 region is CSVNDGRAAGVSSYNEQFF. For the CDR3, the DNA is TGCAGCGTTAATGATGGGAGGGCAGCGGGAGTCTCCTCCTACAATGAGCAGTTCTTC.

This rearrangement joins TRBV20-1 to TRBJ2-7; D not certain. V was clipped by 6 bases and J by 3 bases, with 9 bases between them. The CDR3 is 11 residues long. The germline CDR1 and CDR2 sequences are DFQATT and SNEGSKA (reference sequence). CDR3 DNA sequence: TGCAGTGCCCCCGACCTCTACGAGCAGTACTTC. Translated: CSAPDLYEQYF.

V and J are TRBV27 and TRBJ2-7; 14 positions agree with TRBD2. Germline V gene sequence: CDR1 MNHEY, CDR2 SMNVEV (reference sequence). V gave up 5 bases and J gave up 0 bases; unmatched junction bases: 9. CDR3 size: 18 residues. CDR3 nucleotides: TGTGCCAGCAGTCCACTGCCCGGGACTAGCGGGAGCTCCTACGAGCAGTACTTC. Its protein is CASSPLPGTSGSSYEQYF.

The CDR3 bases are TGTGCCACCAGCAGAGATCCCGGGCTTACTAATGAAAAACTGTTTTTT. Amino acid sequence: CATSRDPGLTNEKLFF. This rearrangement joins TRBV15 to TRBJ1-4; D unclear. The CDR3 sequence is 16 residues long. Germline CDR1 LNHNV, CDR2 YYDKDF (reference sequence). Deletions cut 0 bases from V and 2 bases from J, with 10 bases between.

The CDR3 nucleotides are TGTGCCAGCAGTTCACACGGCAATGAGCAGTACTTC. Protein: CASSSHGNEQYF. This chain links TRBV12-3 or TRBV12-4 with TRBJ2-1; no reliable D call. The J call is doubtful: the DNA matches TRBJ2-7 better. This CDR3 spans 12 amino acids.

This chain connects TRBV15 to TRBJ1-4; TRBD1 agrees at 10 bases. The CDR3 consists of 15 residues. CDR1 is LNHNV, CDR2 YYDKDF, per germline (reference sequence). Unmatched junction bases numbered 9, after V lost 6 bases and J lost 8 bases. The CDR3 DNA follows: TGTGCCACCAGGACCCCAGCGACAGGGGGCGAAAAACTGTTTTTT. Protein: CATRTPATGGEKLFF.

The rearrangement uses TRBV10-3 and TRBJ1-1; D unclear. CDR3 length: 13 amino acids. Between the trimmed V and J ends, which lost 0 bases and 7 bases, there was a span of 9 bases. Germline lookup yields CDR1 ENHRY and CDR2 SYGVKD. The CDR3 reads CAISESIGDEAFF. The CDR3 DNA reads as TGTGCCATCAGTGAGTCCATCGGGGATGAAGCTTTCTTT.

The chain is built from TRBV10-3 and TRBJ2-1; a possible D gene is TRBD2 (6 bases). The ends were cut back, 5 bases at V and 8 bases at J, with 10 bases in the middle. The CDR3 sequence is 12 residues long. Germline V gives CDR1 ENHRY, CDR2 SYGVKD. In nucleotides, the CDR3 is TGTGCCATCAGTCTGGGGGGAGATGAGCAGTTCTTC. Its translation: CAISLGGDEQFF.

The chain combines TRBV7-2 with TRBJ2-4; D may be TRBD2 (7 bases). Trimming took off 6 bases at V and 6 bases at J, with 9 bases between the two ends. The CDR3 has 12 residues. Per the germline V gene, CDR1 is SGHTA and CDR2 is FQGNSA. The CDR3 nucleotides are TGTGCCAGCAGTAGGGGGGGAAACATTCAGTACTTC. Protein product: CASSRGGNIQYF.

J is TRBJ1-5 and V is TRBV10-3, with D unclear. Trimming removed 6 bases at V and 4 bases at J, with 10 bases between. Germline V CDR1 and CDR2: ENHRY, SYGVKD. The CDR3 runs to 13 residues. CDR3 in DNA: TGTGCCATCAGGGCCGGGAAGAATCAGCCCCAGCATTTT. Translated: CAIRAGKNQPQHF.

J is TRBJ2-2 and V is TRBV29-1; either TRBD1 or TRBD2 may supply D (5 bases each). Trimming took 3 bases from V and 2 from J, leaving 10 bases between them. This CDR3 has 14 residues. Per the germline V gene, CDR1 is SQVTM and CDR2 is ANQGSEA. The CDR3 sequence: CSVEGDPNTGELFF. The CDR3 region has the DNA TGCAGCGTTGAGGGGGACCCAAACACCGGGGAGCTGTTTTTT.

The chain carries TRBV4-1 and TRBJ1-1, with no clear D. Deletions cut 4 bases from V and 1 base from J, with 10 bases between. This CDR3 has 14 residues. The germline CDR1 and CDR2 sequences are MGHRA and YSYEKL. CDR3 sequence (DNA): TGCGCCAGCAGCCTCCTTGGTGAGAACACTGAAGCTTTCTTT. Translated, it gives CASSLLGENTEAFF.

About this clonotype itself: Relative to the germline gene, one junction end is altered; a read error may explain this. The chain joins TRBV19 to TRBJ2-1; 7 positions agree with TRBD2. This CDR3 is 15 amino acids long. Germline CDR1 reads LNHDA; CDR2 reads SQIVND (reference sequence). CDR3 residues: CASSIAGSSYNEQFF. CDR3 sequence (DNA): TGTGCCAGTAGCATAGCGGGTAGCTCCTACAATGAGCAGTTCTTC.

The chain links TRBV7-2 to TRBJ2-3; 11 nucleotides line up with TRBD1. Germline V gene sequence: CDR1 SGHTA, CDR2 FQGNSA. The CDR3 contains 17 residues. V dropped 6 bases and J dropped 4; count of bases not matched to a gene: 12. The DNA for the CDR3 is TGTGCCAGCAGTTTCAGGACAGGGGGCATTGGGGCAGATACGCAGTATTTT. Amino acid sequence: CASSFRTGGIGADTQYF.